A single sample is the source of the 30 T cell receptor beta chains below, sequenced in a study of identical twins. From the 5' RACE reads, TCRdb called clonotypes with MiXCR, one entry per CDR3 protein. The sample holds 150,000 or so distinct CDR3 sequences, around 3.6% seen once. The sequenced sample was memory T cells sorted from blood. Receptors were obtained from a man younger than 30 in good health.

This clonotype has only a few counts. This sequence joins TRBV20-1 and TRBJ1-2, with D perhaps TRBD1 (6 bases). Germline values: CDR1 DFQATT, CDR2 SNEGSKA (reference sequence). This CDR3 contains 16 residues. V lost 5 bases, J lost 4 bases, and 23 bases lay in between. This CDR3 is CSAGGTYPFFFYGYTF. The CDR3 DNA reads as TGCAGTGCTGGCGGGACATACCCCTTCTTCTTCTATGGCTACACCTTC.

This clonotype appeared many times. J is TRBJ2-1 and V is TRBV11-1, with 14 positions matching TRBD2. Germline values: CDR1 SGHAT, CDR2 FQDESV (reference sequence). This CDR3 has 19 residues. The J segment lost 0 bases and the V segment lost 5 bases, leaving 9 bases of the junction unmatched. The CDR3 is CASSEGTSGGRSSYNEQFF. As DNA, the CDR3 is TGTGCCAGCAGCGAAGGGACTAGCGGGGGAAGGAGCTCCTACAATGAGCAGTTCTTC. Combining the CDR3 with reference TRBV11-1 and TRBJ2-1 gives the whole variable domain EAEVAQSPRYKITEKSQAVAFWCDPISGHATLYWYRQILGQGPELLVQFQDESVVDDSQLPKDRFSAERLKGVDSTLKIQPAELGDSAMYLCASSEGTSGGRSSYNEQFFGPGTRLTVL.

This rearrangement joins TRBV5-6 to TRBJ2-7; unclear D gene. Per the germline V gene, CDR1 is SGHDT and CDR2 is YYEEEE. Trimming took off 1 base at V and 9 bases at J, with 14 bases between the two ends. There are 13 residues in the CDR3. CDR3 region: CASSLNSVMGQYV. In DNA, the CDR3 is TGTGCCAGCAGCTTGAACTCAGTAATGGGGCAGTACGTC.

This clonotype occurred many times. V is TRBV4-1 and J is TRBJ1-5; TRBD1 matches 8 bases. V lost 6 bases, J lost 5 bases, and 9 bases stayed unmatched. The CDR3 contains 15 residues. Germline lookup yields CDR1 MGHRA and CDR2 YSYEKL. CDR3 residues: CASSHHQGAHQPQHF. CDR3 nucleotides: TGCGCCAGCAGTCACCATCAGGGGGCCCATCAGCCCCAGCATTTT.

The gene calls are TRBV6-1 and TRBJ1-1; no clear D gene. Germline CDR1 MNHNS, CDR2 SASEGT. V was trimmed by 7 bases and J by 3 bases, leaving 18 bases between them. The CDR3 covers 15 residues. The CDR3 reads CASTPEGQLDTEAFF. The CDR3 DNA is TGTGCCAGCACCCCGGAGGGCCAACTCGACACTGAAGCTTTCTTT.

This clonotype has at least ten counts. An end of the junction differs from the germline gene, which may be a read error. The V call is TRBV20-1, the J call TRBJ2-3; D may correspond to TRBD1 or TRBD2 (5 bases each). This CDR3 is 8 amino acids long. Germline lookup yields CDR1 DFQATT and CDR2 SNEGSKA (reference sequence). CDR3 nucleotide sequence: TGCAGTGCCGGGGACGCCGGCTTT. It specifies CSAGDAGF.

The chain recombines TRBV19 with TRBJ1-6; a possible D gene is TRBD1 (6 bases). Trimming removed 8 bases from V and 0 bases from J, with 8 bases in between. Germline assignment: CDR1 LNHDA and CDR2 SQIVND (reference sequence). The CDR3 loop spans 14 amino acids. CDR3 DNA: TGTGCCAGTGGGGGACACTCCTATAATTCACCCCTCCACTTT. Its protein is CASGGHSYNSPLHF. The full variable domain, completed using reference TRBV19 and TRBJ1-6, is DGGITQSPKYLFRKEGQNVTLSCEQNLNHDAMYWYRQDPGQGLRLIYYSQIVNDFQKGDIAEGYSVSREKKESFPLTVTSAQKNPTAFYLCASGGHSYNSPLHFGNGTRLTVT.

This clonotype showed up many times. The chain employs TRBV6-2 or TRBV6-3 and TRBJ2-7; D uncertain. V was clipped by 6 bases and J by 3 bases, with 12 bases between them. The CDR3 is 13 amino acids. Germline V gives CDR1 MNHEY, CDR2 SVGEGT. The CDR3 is CASSKGDFYEQYV. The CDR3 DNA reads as TGTGCCAGCAGCAAAGGAGATTTCTACGAGCAGTACGTC.

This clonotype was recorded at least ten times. In DNA form, the CDR3 reads TGTGCCAGCAGCCCCACCAGTGGTGGCCTTGGTTACGAGCAGTACTTC. Its protein is CASSPTSGGLGYEQYF. The V gene is TRBV4-2, the J gene TRBJ2-7; D not certain. The ends were cut back, 4 bases at V and 4 bases at J, with 20 bases in the middle. This CDR3 spans 16 amino acids. Germline V lookup: CDR1 LGHNA, CDR2 YNFKEQ.

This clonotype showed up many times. The CDR3 sequence: CSARDPGVSGVPSSYNEQFF. The CDR3 nucleotides read TGCAGTGCTAGAGATCCCGGGGTTAGCGGGGTCCCTAGCTCCTACAATGAGCAGTTCTTC. The rearrangement uses TRBV20-1 and TRBJ2-1; 8 bases fit TRBD2. The CDR3 sequence is 20 residues long. V shed 0 bases, J shed 0 bases, and the junction held 16 bases outside the gene matches. Germline values: CDR1 DFQATT, CDR2 SNEGSKA (reference sequence).

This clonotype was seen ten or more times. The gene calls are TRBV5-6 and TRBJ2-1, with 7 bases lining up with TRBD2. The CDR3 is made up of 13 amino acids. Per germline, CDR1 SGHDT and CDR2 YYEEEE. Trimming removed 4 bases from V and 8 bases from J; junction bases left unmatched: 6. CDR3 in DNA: TGTGCCAGCAGCCCTGTGGGGGGGGATGAGCAGTTCTTC. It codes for CASSPVGGDEQFF.

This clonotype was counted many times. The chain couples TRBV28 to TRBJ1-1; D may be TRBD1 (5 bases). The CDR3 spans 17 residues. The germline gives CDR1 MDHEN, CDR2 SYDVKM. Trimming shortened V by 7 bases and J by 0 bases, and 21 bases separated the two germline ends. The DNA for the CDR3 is TGTGCCAGCACCCAAAGCGGAGGGGTAGGGGTGAACACTGAAGCTTTCTTT. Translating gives CASTQSGGVGVNTEAFF.

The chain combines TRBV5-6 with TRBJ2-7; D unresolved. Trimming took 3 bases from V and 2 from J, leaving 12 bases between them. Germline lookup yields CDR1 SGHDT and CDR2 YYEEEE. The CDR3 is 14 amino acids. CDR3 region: CASSSKQVTYEQYF. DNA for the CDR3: TGTGCCAGCAGCTCAAAGCAGGTTACCTACGAGCAGTACTTC.

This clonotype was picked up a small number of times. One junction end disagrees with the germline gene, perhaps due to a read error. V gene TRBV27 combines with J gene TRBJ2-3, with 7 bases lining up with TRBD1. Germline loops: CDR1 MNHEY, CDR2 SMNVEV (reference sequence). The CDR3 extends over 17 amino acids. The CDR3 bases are TGTGCCAGCAGCTTATCAGGGGGATATGGGCGACCAGATACGCAGTATTTT. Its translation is CASSLSGGYGRPDTQYF.

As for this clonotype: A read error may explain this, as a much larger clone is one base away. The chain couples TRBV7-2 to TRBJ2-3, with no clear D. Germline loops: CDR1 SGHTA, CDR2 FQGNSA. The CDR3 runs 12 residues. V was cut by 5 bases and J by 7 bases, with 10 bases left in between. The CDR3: CASSASGYTQYF. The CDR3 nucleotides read TGTGCCAGCAGCGCTTCTGGTTATACGCAGTATTTT.

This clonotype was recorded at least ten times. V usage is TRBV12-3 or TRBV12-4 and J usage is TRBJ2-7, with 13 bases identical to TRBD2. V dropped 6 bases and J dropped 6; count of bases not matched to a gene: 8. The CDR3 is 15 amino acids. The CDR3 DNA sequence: TGTGCCAGCAGCCCTGGACTAGCGGGAGTTAGCGAGCAGTACGTC. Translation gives CASSPGLAGVSEQYV.

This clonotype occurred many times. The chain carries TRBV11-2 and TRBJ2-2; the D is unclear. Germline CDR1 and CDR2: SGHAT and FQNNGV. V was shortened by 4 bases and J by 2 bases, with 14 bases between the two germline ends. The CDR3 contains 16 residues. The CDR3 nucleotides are TGTGCCAGCAGCTCCTCCCCTGCCGCCAACACCGGGGAGCTGTTTTTT. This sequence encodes CASSSSPAANTGELFF.

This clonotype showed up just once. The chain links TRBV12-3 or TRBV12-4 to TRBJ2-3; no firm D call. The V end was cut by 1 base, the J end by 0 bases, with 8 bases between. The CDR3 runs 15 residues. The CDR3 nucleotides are TGTGCCAGCAGTTTAGTTAGAGTGAGCACAGATACGCAGTATTTT. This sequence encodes CASSLVRVSTDTQYF.

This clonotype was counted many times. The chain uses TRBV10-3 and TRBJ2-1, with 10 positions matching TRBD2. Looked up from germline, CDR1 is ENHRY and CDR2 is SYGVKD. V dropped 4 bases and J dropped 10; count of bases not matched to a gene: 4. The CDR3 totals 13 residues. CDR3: CAISGSGLAEQFF. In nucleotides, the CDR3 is TGTGCCATCAGTGGTTCGGGACTAGCGGAGCAGTTCTTC.

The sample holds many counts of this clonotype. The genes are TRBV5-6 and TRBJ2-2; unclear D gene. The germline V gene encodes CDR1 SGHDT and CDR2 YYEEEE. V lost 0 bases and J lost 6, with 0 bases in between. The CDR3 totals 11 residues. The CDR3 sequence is CASSLAGELFF. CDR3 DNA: TGTGCCAGCAGCTTGGCCGGGGAGCTGTTTTTT.

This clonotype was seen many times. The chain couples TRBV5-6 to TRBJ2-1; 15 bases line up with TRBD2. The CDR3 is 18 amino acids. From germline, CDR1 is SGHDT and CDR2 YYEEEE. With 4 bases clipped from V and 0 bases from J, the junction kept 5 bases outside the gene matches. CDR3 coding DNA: TGTGCCAGCAGCGATGGGACTAGCGGGAGGAGCTCCTACAATGAGCAGTTCTTC. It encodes CASSDGTSGRSSYNEQFF. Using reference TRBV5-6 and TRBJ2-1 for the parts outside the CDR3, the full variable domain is DAGVTQSPTHLIKTRGQQVTLRCSPKSGHDTVSWYQQALGQGPQFIFQYYEEEERQRGNFPDRFSGHQFPNYSSELNVNALLLGDSALYLCASSDGTSGRSSYNEQFFGPGTRLTVL.

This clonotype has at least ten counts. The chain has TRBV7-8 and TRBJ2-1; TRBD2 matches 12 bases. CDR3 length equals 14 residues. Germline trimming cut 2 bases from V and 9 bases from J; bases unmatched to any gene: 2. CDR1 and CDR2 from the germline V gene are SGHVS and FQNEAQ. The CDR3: CASSLLAGGTEQFF. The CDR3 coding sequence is TGTGCCAGCAGCTTACTAGCGGGAGGGACTGAGCAGTTCTTC. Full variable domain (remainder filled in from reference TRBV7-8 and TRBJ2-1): GAGVSQSPRYKVAKRGQDVALRCDPISGHVSLFWYQQALGQGPEFLTYFQNEAQLDKSGLPSDRFFAERPEGSVSTLKIQRTQQEDSAVYLCASSLLAGGTEQFFGPGTRLTVL.

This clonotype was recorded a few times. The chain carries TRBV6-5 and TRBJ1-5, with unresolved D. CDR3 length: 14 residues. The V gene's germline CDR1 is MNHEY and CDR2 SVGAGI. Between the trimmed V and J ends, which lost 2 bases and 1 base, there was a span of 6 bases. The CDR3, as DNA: TGTGCCAGCAGTTACGGGCAAAGCAATCAGCCCCAGCATTTT. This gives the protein CASSYGQSNQPQHF.

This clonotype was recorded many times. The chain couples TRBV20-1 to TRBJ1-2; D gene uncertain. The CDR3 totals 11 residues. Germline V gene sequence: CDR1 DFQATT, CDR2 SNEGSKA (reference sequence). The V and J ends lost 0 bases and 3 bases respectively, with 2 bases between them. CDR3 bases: TGCAGTGCTAGAGATTACTATGGCTACACCTTC. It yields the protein CSARDYYGYTF.

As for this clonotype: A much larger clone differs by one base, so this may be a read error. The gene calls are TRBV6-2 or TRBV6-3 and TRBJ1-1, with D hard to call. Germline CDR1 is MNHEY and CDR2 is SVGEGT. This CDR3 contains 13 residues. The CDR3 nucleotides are TGTGCCAGCGGTTACTTGGTGGGCGCTGAAGCTTTCTTT. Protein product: CASGYLVGAEAFF.

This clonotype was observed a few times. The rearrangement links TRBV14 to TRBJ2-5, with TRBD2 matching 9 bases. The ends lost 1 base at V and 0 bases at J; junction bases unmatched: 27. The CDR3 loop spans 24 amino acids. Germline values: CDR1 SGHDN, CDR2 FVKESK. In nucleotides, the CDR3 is TGTGCCAGCAGCCAAGGGAGGCTCTCCTATTGGACTAGCGATCGCCTCATGTACCAAGAGACCCAGTACTTC. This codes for CASSQGRLSYWTSDRLMYQETQYF.

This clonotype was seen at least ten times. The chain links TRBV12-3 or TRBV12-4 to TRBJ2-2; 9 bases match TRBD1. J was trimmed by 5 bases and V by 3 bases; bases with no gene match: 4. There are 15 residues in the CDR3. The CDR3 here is CASSLRTGVTGELFF. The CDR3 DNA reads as TGTGCCAGCAGTTTGAGGACAGGGGTAACCGGGGAGCTGTTTTTT.

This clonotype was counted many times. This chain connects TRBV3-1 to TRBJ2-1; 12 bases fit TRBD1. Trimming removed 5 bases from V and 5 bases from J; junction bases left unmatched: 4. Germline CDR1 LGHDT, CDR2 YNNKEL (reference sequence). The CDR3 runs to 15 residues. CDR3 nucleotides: TGTGCCAGCAGCAACCGGGACAGGGGGCACAATGAGCAGTTCTTC. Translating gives CASSNRDRGHNEQFF.

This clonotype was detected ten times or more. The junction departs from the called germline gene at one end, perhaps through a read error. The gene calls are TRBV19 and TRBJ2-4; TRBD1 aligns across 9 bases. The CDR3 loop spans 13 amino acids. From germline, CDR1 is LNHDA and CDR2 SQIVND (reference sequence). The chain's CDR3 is CASRRDGTGTGFF. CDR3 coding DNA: TGTGCCAGTCGAAGGGACGGTACCGGGACAGGGTTCTTC.

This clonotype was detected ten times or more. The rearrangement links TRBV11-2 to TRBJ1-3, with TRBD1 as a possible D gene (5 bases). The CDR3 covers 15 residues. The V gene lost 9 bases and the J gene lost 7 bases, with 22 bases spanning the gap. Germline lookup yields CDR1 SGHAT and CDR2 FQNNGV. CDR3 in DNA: TGTGCCAGTAATGACCAAGGGGATCTGGCTAACACCATATATTTT. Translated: CASNDQGDLANTIYF.